The 27 T cell receptor beta chains in this list originate from one sample, sequenced in a study of cytomegalovirus exposure and HLA in healthy donors (dated by TCRdb to about 2017). Library construction relied on the immunoSEQ multiplex PCR assay. A mixture of 60 forward primers for TCR Vbeta segments and 13 reverse primers for TCR Jbeta segments was used in the multiplex PCR. Entries here come from immuneACCESS through TCRdb and include only in-frame sequences with V and J called. Some clones fail to appear in such tables; in the studies checked, an unresolved V gene covers under half of the shortfall, and the cause of the remainder is unknown. Present in this sample are 100,000 to 150,000 clones, over 70% of which were seen just once. Around 2% of the sample belongs to the ten largest clones. The sample was PBMCs. The receptor source for this set is a middle-aged woman in good health and CMV-seronegative.

The V and J genes are TRBV5-4 and TRBJ2-1, with 9 positions matching TRBD2. Trimming took 0 bases from V and 7 from J; bases not matched to a gene: 5. Germline assignment: CDR1 SGHNT and CDR2 YYREEE (reference sequence). The CDR3 extends over 15 amino acids. CDR3 DNA: TGTGCCAGCAGCTTGGGCGGGGGGGTCCAAAATGAGCAGTTCTTC. It specifies CASSLGGGVQNEQFF.

V is TRBV7-6 and J is TRBJ1-1; D unresolved. Deletions cut 0 bases from V and 1 base from J, with 3 bases between. CDR3 size: 13 residues. Germline values: CDR1 SGHVS, CDR2 FNYEAQ. In DNA, the CDR3 is TGTGCCAGCAGCTTAGCAGCGAACACTGAAGCTTTCTTT. Translation gives CASSLAANTEAFF.

The J gene is TRBJ1-3, the V gene TRBV6-6; D unresolved. The V gene lost 3 bases and the J gene lost 0 bases, with 9 bases spanning the gap. In germline, CDR1 is MNHNY, CDR2 SVGAGI (reference sequence). CDR3 length: 15 residues. DNA of the CDR3: TGTGCCAGCAGTTATACGGAGAGCTCTGGAAACACCATATATTTT. Translated, it gives CASSYTESSGNTIYF.

The chain recombines TRBV7-8 with TRBJ1-1, with 7 bases fitting TRBD1. Germline V gene lookup returns CDR1 SGHVS and CDR2 FQNEAQ. The CDR3 has 13 residues. J gave up 5 bases and V 5 bases, and 5 bases lay outside the gene matches. The CDR3 reads CASSPQQGTEAFF. The CDR3 coding sequence is TGTGCCAGCAGCCCGCAACAGGGGACTGAAGCTTTCTTT.

The V gene is TRBV6-5, the J gene TRBJ2-7; 8 nucleotides line up with TRBD1. CDR3 length: 15 amino acids. V lost 6 bases and J lost 1; bases outside the gene matches: 8. Looked up from germline, CDR1 is MNHEY and CDR2 is SVGAGI. The CDR3 is CASSPRGTGSYEQYF. The CDR3 DNA reads TGTGCCAGCAGCCCCCGGGGGACAGGTTCCTACGAGCAGTACTTC.

The chain links TRBV28 to TRBJ1-1; 7 nucleotides match TRBD1. The CDR3 contains 15 residues. The germline gives CDR1 MDHEN, CDR2 SYDVKM. V lost 5 bases to trimming and J lost 6 bases; unmatched junction nucleotides: 12. Here the CDR3 reads CASSPPDRDEAEAFF. As DNA, the CDR3 is TGTGCCAGCAGTCCCCCTGACAGGGATGAGGCTGAAGCTTTCTTT.

CDR3 residues: CASNGDSLTQETQYF. The CDR3 DNA sequence: TGTGCCAGCAATGGAGACAGCCTAACCCAAGAGACCCAGTACTTC. This rearrangement joins TRBV28 to TRBJ2-5, with a tentative D call TRBD1 (5 bases). V was shortened by 7 bases and J by 1 base, with 16 bases between the two germline ends. The germline gives CDR1 MDHEN, CDR2 SYDVKM. This CDR3 comprises 15 residues.

The V gene is TRBV5-1, the J gene TRBJ2-5; tentatively, D is TRBD1 (6 bases). The DNA end is a closer match to TRBJ2-7, so the J assignment may be wrong. CDR1 is SGHRS, CDR2 YFSETQ, per germline. The CDR3 runs to 14 residues. CDR3: CASSYGTSTSEQYF. The CDR3 DNA reads TGCGCCAGCAGCTACGGGACAAGTACATCCGAGCAGTACTTC.

V is TRBV5-1 and J is TRBJ1-1, with unresolved D. Trimming removed 4 bases at V and 1 base at J, with 11 bases between. The CDR3 is 14 amino acids. The V gene's germline CDR1 is SGHRS and CDR2 YFSETQ. CDR3 protein: CASSLYGENTEAFF. In DNA, the CDR3 is TGCGCCAGCAGCCTGTACGGGGAGAACACTGAAGCTTTCTTT.

The chain joins TRBV5-4 to TRBJ1-4; TRBD1 matches 9 bases. Per germline, CDR1 SGHNT and CDR2 YYREEE (reference sequence). There are 16 residues in the CDR3. Trimming removed 5 bases from V and 4 bases from J; junction bases left unmatched: 9. CDR3 nucleotide sequence: TGTGCCAGCAGTCAGGGACAGGGTAGGGGTAATGAAAAACTGTTTTTT. Its translation: CASSQGQGRGNEKLFF.

V is TRBV19 and J is TRBJ1-5, with 10 bases fitting TRBD1. Germline V lookup: CDR1 LNHDA, CDR2 SQIVND (reference sequence). The CDR3 is 14 amino acids. Trimming removed 6 bases from V and 5 bases from J; junction bases left unmatched: 4. The CDR3 region is CASSPTGGHQPQHF. The DNA of the CDR3 is TGTGCCAGTAGCCCGACAGGGGGCCATCAGCCCCAGCATTTT.

With regard to this clone: The sample contains more than one DNA sequence encoding this CDR3. This chain links TRBV28 with TRBJ1-1; D gene unclear. The germline gives CDR1 MDHEN, CDR2 SYDVKM. The V gene lost 4 bases and the J gene lost 1 base, with 7 bases spanning the gap. This CDR3 comprises 13 residues. DNA of the CDR3: TGTGCCAGCAGTTCCACAGCGAACACTGAAGCTTTCTTT. This gives the protein CASSSTANTEAFF.

V gene TRBV30 combines with J gene TRBJ2-3; 8 nucleotides align to TRBD2. There are 14 residues in the CDR3. V shed 3 bases and J 6 bases; nucleotides not matched to a gene: 8. Per germline, CDR1 GTSNPN and CDR2 SVGIG (reference sequence). The CDR3 sequence: CAWSPGGRLDTQYF. The CDR3 bases are TGTGCCTGGAGCCCGGGGGGGCGGTTGGATACGCAGTATTTT.

V usage is TRBV6-5 and J usage is TRBJ1-1; TRBD1 matches 7 bases. The CDR3 has 16 residues. CDR1 is MNHEY, CDR2 SVGAGI, per germline. Losses at the gene ends were 4 bases for V and 0 bases for J; bases not matched to a gene: 8. For the CDR3, the DNA is TGTGCCAGCAGTTCTGGACAGGCAGCTATGAACACTGAAGCTTTCTTT. Protein: CASSSGQAAMNTEAFF.

The rearrangement joins TRBV27 to TRBJ2-7; 8 bases line up with TRBD2. V was pared by 4 bases and J by 3 bases, with 8 bases of the junction left unmatched. The CDR3 consists of 15 residues. Germline V gene sequence: CDR1 MNHEY, CDR2 SMNVEV (reference sequence). In DNA, the CDR3 is TGTGCCAGCAGTTCGGGTAGCGGGGACCTCTACGAGCAGTACTTC. Translation gives CASSSGSGDLYEQYF.

This CDR3 reads CASSLDRGSQPQHF. The CDR3 DNA follows: TGTGCCAGCAGCTTAGATCGTGGGAGTCAGCCCCAGCATTTT. This chain connects TRBV11-2 to TRBJ1-5; D is uncertain. The germline CDR1 and CDR2 sequences are SGHAT and FQNNGV. This CDR3 region has 14 residues. Between the trimmed V and J ends, which lost 0 bases and 6 bases, there was a span of 9 bases.

This chain connects TRBV6-5 to TRBJ2-5; possible D gene TRBD1, 5 bases. The V end lost 6 bases, the J end lost 0 bases, and 11 bases lay between the germline ends. This CDR3 contains 14 residues. CDR1 is MNHEY, CDR2 SVGAGI, per germline. The CDR3 DNA reads TGTGCCAGCAGCCATCAGGGATACCAAGAGACCCAGTACTTC. Protein sequence: CASSHQGYQETQYF.

The chain links TRBV5-6 to TRBJ2-7, with D maybe TRBD2 (5 bases). This CDR3 is built from 12 residues. Germline values: CDR1 SGHDT, CDR2 YYEEEE. V was cut by 2 bases and J by 3 bases, with 6 bases left in between. The CDR3 loop is CASSFGIYEQYF. The DNA of the CDR3 is TGTGCCAGCAGCTTCGGGATCTACGAGCAGTACTTC.

V is TRBV7-3 and J is TRBJ1-6; unclear D gene. Germline loops: CDR1 SGHTA, CDR2 FQGTGA. This CDR3 has 15 residues. The ends were cut back, 5 bases at V and 9 bases at J, with 17 bases in the middle. DNA for the CDR3: TGTGCCAGCAGCCCCAGTGGATTAGCGTCTTCACCCCTCCACTTT. Translated, it gives CASSPSGLASSPLHF.

The chain has TRBV2 and TRBJ1-4, with a tentative D call TRBD1 (5 bases). The V end lost 3 bases, the J end lost 5 bases, and 13 bases lay between the germline ends. The CDR3 is made up of 15 amino acids. The germline gives CDR1 SNHLY, CDR2 FYNNEI. CDR3 nucleotide sequence: TGTGCCAGCAGTGACCCATTGGGGCTAAATGAAAAACTGTTTTTT. Protein sequence: CASSDPLGLNEKLFF.

V is TRBV30 and J is TRBJ1-1; D gene unclear. The germline V and J ends were trimmed by 5 bases and 0 bases, with 7 bases remaining between them. The CDR3 spans 12 residues. The germline CDR1 and CDR2 sequences are GTSNPN and SVGIG (reference sequence). CDR3 residues: CAWARVNTEAFF. The CDR3 nucleotides read TGTGCCTGGGCGCGGGTGAACACTGAAGCTTTCTTT.

This sequence joins TRBV27 and TRBJ2-7, with D maybe TRBD1 (6 bases). Germline CDR1 MNHEY, CDR2 SMNVEV (reference sequence). The CDR3 has 13 amino acids. V lost 5 bases and J lost 1, with 9 bases in between. The CDR3: CASSTTGSYEQYF. The CDR3 DNA reads as TGTGCCAGCAGTACGACAGGATCCTACGAGCAGTACTTC.

The chain employs TRBV20-1 and TRBJ1-1, with D tentatively TRBD1 (6 bases). The CDR3 contains 10 residues. Deletions cut 5 bases from V and 11 bases from J, with 12 bases between. Per germline, CDR1 DFQATT and CDR2 SNEGSKA (reference sequence). CDR3 amino acids: CSAGRQVAFF. The CDR3 DNA reads as TGCAGTGCTGGGCGACAGGTGGCTTTCTTT.

The CDR3 loop reads CASSERDGGTTEAFF. The CDR3 DNA follows: TGTGCCAGCAGTGAAAGGGACGGGGGGACGACTGAAGCTTTCTTT. The V call is TRBV2, the J call TRBJ1-1; possibly TRBD1 for D (5 bases). Germline assignment: CDR1 SNHLY and CDR2 FYNNEI. V lost 2 bases, J lost 5 bases, and 15 bases lay in between. CDR3 size: 15 residues.

The gene calls are TRBV19 and TRBJ1-2; D is unresolved. Germline V gene data show CDR1 as LNHDA and CDR2 as SQIVND (reference sequence). The V gene lost 5 bases and the J gene lost 5 bases, with 9 bases spanning the gap. The CDR3 is 12 amino acids. The DNA for the CDR3 is TGTGCCAGTAGTTACCTGAGTTATGGCTACACCTTC. It codes for CASSYLSYGYTF.

The J gene is TRBJ2-1, the V gene TRBV2; 9 nucleotides match TRBD2. The V and J ends lost 7 bases and 9 bases, in that order; junction bases with no gene match: 7. Germline loops: CDR1 SNHLY, CDR2 FYNNEI. The CDR3 consists of 13 residues. For the CDR3, the DNA is TGTGCCAGCATTCTAGCGGGACTAGGTGAGCAGTTCTTC. Translated: CASILAGLGEQFF.

The V and J genes are TRBV5-1 and TRBJ2-2; D might be TRBD2 (6 bases). CDR3 length: 17 residues. Germline V gene lookup returns CDR1 SGHRS and CDR2 YFSETQ. V dropped 3 bases and J dropped 3 bases, with 18 bases sitting between them. DNA of the CDR3: TGCGCCAGCAGCTCACGCGGGACGTCTTATGACACCGGGGAGCTGTTTTTT. Translating gives CASSSRGTSYDTGELFF.